Listed below are T cell receptor beta chains from one sample, sequenced in a study of blood T cell repertoires in COVID-19. Assay: immunoSEQ multiplex PCR; the TCRdb copy retains only in-frame clones and omits some. The sample consists of some 290,000 clones, almost 90% of them appearing once. Material: peripheral blood. The receptors come from a woman aged 30 to 39 with COVID-19, enrolled during active disease. Each CDR3 is given with its conserved first and last residue. The order of the fields is V gene, J gene, CDR3 protein.

TRBV30	TRBJ1-6	CAWSVMARAGSPLHF
TRBV18	TRBJ2-1	CASSPPAGLGLHEQFF
TRBV7-9	TRBJ1-2	CASTFDTNYGYTF
TRBV6-2/TRBV6-3	TRBJ1-1	CASCHNRGFGTEAFF
TRBV9	TRBJ1-5	CASSVDIGDNQPQHF
TRBV5-4	TRBJ2-1	CASSSTNRDEQFF
TRBV19	TRBJ1-6	CASSTPGTNSPLHF
TRBV19	TRBJ1-1	CASSIDLQVNTEAFF
TRBV18	TRBJ2-3	CASSLAGEDTQYF
TRBV7-9	TRBJ1-4	CASSLAGGEKLFF
TRBV28	TRBJ2-1	CASRNRDSSYNEQFF
TRBV28	TRBJ1-1	CASSPGAWGEAFF